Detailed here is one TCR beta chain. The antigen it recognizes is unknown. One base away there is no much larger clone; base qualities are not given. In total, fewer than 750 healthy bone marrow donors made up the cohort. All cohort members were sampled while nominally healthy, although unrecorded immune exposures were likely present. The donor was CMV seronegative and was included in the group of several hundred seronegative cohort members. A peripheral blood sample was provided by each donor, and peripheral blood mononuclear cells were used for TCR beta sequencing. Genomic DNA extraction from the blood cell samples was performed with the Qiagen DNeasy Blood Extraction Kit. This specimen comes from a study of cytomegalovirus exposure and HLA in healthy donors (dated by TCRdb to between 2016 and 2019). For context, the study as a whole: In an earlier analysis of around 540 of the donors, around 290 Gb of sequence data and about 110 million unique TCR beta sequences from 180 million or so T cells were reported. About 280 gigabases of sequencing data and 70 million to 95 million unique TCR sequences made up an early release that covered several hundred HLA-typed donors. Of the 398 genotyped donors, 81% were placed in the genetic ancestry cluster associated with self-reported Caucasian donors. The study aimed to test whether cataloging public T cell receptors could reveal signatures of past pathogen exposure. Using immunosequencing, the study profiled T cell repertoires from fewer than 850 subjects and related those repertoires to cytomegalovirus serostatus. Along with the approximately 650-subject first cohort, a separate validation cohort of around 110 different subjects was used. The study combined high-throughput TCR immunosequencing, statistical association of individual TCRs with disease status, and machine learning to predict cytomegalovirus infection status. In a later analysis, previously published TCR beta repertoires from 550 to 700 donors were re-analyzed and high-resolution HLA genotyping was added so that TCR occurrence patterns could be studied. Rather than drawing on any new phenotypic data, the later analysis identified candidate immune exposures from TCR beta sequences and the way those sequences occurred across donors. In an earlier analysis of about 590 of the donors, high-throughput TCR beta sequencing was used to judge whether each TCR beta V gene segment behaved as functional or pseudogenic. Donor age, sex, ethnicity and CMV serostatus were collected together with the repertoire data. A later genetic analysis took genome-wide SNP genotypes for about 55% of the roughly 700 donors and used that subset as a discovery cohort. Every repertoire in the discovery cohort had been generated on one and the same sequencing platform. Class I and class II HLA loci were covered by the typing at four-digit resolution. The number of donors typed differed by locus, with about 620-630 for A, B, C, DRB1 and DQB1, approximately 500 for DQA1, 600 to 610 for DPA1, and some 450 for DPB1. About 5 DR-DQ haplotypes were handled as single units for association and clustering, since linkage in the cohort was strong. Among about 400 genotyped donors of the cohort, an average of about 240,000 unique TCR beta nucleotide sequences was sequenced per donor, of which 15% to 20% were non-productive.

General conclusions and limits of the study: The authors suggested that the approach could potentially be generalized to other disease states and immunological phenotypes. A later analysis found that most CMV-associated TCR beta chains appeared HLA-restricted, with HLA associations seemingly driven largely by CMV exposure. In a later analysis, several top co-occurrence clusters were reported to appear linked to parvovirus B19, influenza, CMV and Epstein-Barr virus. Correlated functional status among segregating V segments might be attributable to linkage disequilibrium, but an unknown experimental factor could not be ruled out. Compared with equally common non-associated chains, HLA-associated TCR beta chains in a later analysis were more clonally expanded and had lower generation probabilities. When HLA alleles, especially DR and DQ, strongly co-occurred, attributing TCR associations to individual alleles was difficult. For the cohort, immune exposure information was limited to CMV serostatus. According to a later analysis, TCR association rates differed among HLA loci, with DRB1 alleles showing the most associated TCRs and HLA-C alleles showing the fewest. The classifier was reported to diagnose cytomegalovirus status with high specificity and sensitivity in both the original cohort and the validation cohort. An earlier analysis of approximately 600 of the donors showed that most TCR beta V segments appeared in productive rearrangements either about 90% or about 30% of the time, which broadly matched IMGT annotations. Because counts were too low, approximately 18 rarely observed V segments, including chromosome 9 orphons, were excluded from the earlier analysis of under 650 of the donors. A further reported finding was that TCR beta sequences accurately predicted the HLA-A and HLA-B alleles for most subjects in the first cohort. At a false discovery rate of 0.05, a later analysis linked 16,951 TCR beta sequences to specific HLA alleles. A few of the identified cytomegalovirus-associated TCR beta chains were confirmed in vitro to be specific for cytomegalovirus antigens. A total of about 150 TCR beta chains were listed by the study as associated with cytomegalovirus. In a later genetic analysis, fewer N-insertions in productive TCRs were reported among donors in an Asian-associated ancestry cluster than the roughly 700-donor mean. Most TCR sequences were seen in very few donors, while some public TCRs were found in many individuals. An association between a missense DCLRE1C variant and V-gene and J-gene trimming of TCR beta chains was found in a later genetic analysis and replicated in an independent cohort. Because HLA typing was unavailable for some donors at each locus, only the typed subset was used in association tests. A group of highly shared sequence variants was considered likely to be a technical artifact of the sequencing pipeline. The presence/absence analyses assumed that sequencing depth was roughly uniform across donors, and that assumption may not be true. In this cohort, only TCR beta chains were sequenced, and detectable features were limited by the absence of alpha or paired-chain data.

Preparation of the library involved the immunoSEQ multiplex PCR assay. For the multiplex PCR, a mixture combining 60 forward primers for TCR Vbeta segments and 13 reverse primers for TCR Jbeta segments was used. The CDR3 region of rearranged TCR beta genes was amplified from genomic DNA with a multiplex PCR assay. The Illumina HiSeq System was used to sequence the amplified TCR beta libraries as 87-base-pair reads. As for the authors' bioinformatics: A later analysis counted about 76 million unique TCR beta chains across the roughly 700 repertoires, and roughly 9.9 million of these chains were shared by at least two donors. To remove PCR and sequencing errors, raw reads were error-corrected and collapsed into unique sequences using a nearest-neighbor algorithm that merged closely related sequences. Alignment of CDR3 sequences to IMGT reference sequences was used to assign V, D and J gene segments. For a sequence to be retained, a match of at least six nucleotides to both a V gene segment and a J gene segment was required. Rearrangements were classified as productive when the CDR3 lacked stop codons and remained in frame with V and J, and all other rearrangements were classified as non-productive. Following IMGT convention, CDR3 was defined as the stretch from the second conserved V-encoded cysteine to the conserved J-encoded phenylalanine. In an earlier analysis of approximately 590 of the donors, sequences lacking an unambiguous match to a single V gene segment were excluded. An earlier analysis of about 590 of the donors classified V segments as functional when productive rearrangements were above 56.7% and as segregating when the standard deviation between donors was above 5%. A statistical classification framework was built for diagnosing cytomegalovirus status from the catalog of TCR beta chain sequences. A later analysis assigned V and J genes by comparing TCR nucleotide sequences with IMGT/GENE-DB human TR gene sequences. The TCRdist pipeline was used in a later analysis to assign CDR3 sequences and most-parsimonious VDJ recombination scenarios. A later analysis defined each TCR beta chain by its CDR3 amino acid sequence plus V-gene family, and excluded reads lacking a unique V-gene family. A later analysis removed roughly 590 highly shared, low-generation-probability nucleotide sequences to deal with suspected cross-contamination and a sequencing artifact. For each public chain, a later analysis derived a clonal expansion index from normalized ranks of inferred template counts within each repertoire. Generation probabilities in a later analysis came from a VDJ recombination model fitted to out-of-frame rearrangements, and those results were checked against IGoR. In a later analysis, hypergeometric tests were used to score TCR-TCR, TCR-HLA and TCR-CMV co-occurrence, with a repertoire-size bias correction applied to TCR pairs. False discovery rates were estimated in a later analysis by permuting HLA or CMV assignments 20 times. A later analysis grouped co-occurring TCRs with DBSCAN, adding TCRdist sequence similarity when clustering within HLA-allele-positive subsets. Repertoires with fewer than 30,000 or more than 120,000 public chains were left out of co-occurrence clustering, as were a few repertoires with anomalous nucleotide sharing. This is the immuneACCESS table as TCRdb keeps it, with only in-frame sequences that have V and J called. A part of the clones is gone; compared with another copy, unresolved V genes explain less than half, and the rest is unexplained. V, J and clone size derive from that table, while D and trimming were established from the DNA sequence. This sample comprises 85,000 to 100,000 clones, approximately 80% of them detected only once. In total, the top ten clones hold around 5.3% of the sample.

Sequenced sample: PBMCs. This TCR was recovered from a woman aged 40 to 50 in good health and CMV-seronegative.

The nucleotides are TGCGCCAGCAGCCCATCCGGGACAGGTTTTGTTTATAATTCACCCCTCCACTTT. Translated, this is CASSPSGTGFVYNSPLHF. In this chain, TRBV4-1 is recombined with TRBJ1-6; TRBD1 matches 8 bases in the middle. From V the trimming removes 4 bases and from J it removes 4 bases, while the gene matches leave 12 bases of the junction unaccounted for. Taken from the germline V gene, the CDR1 and CDR2 loops are MGHRA and YSYEKL. CDR3 length: 18 amino acids, cysteine to phenylalanine. Only the CDR3 region is kept as DNA, spanning 54 bases read in frame from base 1.